This TCR beta chain was profiled in a study of T cells in Graves' hyperthyroidism and ophthalmopathy. Points on this clonotype: Antigen unknown.

The TCR beta CDR3 regions underwent amplification using RNA transcripts as the source. HTBI primers were employed in a first-round RT-PCR of the TCR CDR3. In TCRdb, the multiplex PCR reads were re-called with MiXCR into one record per CDR3 protein. The sample consists of around 500,000 distinct CDR3 sequences, around 15% of them appearing once. Stability of Graves' hyperthyroidism was defined as absent ophthalmopathy progression within 18 months. Patients showing uncontrolled infection, other autoimmune disease, pregnancy or lactation were ineligible. Study-wide results and caveats: In validation, the model predicted ophthalmopathy. These predictions came a median approximately six months before onset. Among thyroid clonotypes expanded above 0.001, most also appeared in blood.

The TCR sequence derives from a woman between 18 and 30 years old with Graves' hyperthyroidism. Sequencing used blood.

The CDR3 DNA is TGTGCCAGCAGCTTAAGGCCTATCACCGGGGAGCTGTTTTTT. Encoded protein: CASSLRPITGELFF. The chain couples TRBV11-2 to TRBJ2-2; D is unclear. V lost 2 bases to trimming and J lost 4 bases, with 8 bases between them. The CDR3 loop spans 14 amino acids. CDR1 and CDR2 (germline): SGHAT, FQNNGV.